The source of this T cell receptor beta chain is a study of post-analysis software for immune sequencing data. Whole-study context: Progressive-relapsing, secondary progressive and relapsing-remitting multiple sclerosis were among the disease courses included.

Sequencing libraries made from TCR beta cDNA carried unique molecular identifiers. In TCRdb, the PCR reads were re-called with MiXCR into one record per CDR3 protein. The data show about 820,000 distinct CDR3 sequences, about 50% seen once. Points from the study as a whole: TRBV segments more frequent in patients than in controls numbered several and included TRBV5-6, TRBV5-1 and TRBV20-1. Among multiple sclerosis patients, normalized Chao1 diversity was significantly below that of controls.

This CDR3 has 11 amino acids. Germline values: CDR1 SNHLY, CDR2 FYNNEI. The germline V and J ends were trimmed by 3 bases and 15 bases, with 12 bases remaining between them. The table lists this clonotype with a few counts. Its antigen is not identified. The receptor was isolated from a girl between 5 and 17 years old with multiple sclerosis. J is TRBJ2-1 and V is TRBV2; D not certain. Specimen: blood. The chain's CDR3 is CASSELSFSFF. CDR3 nucleotides: TGTGCCAGCAGTGAGTTAAGTTTCTCGTTCTTC. Using reference TRBV2 and TRBJ2-1 for the parts outside the CDR3, the full variable domain is EPEVTQTPSHQVTQMGQEVILRCVPISNHLYFYWYRQILGQKVEFLVSFYNNEISEKSEIFDDQFSVERPDGSNFTLKIRSTKLEDSAMYFCASSELSFSFFGPGTRLTVL.